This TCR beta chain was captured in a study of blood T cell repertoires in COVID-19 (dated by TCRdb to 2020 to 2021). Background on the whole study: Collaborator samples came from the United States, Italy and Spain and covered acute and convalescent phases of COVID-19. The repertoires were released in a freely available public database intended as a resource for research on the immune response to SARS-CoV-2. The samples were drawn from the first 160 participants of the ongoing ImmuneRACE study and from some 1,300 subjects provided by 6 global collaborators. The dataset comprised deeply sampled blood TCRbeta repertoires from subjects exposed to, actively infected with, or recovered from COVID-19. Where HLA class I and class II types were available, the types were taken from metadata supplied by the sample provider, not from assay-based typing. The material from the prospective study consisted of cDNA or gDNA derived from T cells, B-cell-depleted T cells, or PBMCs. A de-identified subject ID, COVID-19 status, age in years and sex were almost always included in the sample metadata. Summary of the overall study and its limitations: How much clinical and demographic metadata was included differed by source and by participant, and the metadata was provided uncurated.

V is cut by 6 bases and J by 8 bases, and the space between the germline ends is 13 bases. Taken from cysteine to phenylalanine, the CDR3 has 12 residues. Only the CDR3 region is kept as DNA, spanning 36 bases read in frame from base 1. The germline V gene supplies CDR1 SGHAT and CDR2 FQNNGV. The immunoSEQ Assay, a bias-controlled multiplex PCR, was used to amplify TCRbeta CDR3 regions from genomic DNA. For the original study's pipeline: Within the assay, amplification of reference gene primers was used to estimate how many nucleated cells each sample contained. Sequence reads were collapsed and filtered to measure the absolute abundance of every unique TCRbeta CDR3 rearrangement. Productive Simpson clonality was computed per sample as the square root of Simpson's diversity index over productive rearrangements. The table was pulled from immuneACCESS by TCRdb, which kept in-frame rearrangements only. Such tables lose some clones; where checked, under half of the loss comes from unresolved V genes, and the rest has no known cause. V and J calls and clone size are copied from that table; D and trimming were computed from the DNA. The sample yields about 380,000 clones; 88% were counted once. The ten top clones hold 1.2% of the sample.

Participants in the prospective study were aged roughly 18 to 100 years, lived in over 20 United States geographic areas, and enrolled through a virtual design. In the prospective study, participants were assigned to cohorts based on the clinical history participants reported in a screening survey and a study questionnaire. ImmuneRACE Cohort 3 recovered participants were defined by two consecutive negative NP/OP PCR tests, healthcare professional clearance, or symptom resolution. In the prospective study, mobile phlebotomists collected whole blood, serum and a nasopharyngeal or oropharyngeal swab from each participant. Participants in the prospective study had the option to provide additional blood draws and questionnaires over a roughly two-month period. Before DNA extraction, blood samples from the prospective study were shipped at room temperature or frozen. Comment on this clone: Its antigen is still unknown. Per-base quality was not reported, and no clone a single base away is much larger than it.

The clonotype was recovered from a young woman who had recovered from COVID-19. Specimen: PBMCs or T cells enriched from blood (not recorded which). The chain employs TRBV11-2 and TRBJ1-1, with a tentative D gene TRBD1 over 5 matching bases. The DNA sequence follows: TGTGCCAGCAGAAAAACGCGGGGCGAAGCTTTCTTT. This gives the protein CASRKTRGEAFF. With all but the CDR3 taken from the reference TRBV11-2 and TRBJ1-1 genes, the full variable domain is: EAGVAQSPRYKIIEKRQSVAFWCNPISGHATLYWYQQILGQGPKLLIQFQNNGVVDDSQLPKDRFSAERLKGVDSTLKIQPAKLEDSAVYLCASRKTRGEAFFGQGTRLTVV.